This passage covers 17 T cell receptor beta chains from one sample sequenced in a study of blood T cell repertoires in COVID-19. Profiling relied on immunoSEQ multiplex PCR, and the TCRdb table lists in-frame clones only, not all of them. The top ten hold approximately 40% of the sample, which has 65,000 to 95,000 clones, roughly three quarters seen once. Sequencing was carried out using peripheral blood. These receptors came from a man aged 55 to 70 with COVID-19, enrolled during active disease.

The rearrangement uses TRBV6-5 and TRBJ2-5, with TRBD1 identical over 7 bases. From germline, CDR1 is MNHEY and CDR2 SVGAGI. The CDR3 is 15 amino acids. V lost 2 bases to trimming and J lost 6 bases; unmatched junction nucleotides: 9. The CDR3 loop reads CASSYADREIQTQYF. In DNA, the CDR3 is TGTGCCAGCAGTTACGCAGACAGGGAAATCCAGACCCAGTACTTC.

The rearrangement links TRBV25-1 to TRBJ2-1; 9 bases agree with TRBD2. Unmatched junction bases numbered 12, after V lost 2 bases and J lost 10 bases. This CDR3 has 16 residues. Per the germline V gene, CDR1 is MGHDK and CDR2 is SYGVNS. CDR3 region: CASSERWTSAPGEQFF. The CDR3, as DNA: TGTGCCAGCAGTGAAAGGTGGACTAGCGCCCCAGGGGAGCAGTTCTTC.

This chain uses TRBV9 with TRBJ2-2, with 10 bases matching TRBD2. The length of the CDR3 is 18 residues. Trimming removed 0 bases from V and 3 bases from J; junction bases left unmatched: 8. Germline CDR1 is SGDLS and CDR2 is YYNGEE. The CDR3: CASSVGLAGGRDTGELFF. CDR3 nucleotide sequence: TGTGCCAGCAGCGTAGGCTTAGCGGGAGGACGAGACACCGGGGAGCTGTTTTTT.

The chain uses TRBV9 and TRBJ2-7, with 7 bases fitting TRBD1. Trimming took 3 bases from V and 2 from J; bases not matched to a gene: 5. From germline, CDR1 is SGDLS and CDR2 YYNGEE. The CDR3 is 14 amino acids. CDR3 in DNA: TGTGCCAGCAGCGAGACGGGACAGACCTACGAGCAGTACTTC. As protein: CASSETGQTYEQYF. The full variable domain, with the rest looked up from reference TRBV9 and TRBJ2-7, is DSGVTQTPKHLITATGQRVTLRCSPRSGDLSVYWYQQSLDQGLQFLIQYYNGEERAKGNILERFSAQQFPDLHSELNLSSLELGDSALYFCASSETGQTYEQYFGPGTRLTVT.

The chain employs TRBV2 and TRBJ2-1, with 12 bases identical to TRBD2. Unmatched junction bases numbered 6, after V lost 6 bases and J lost 6 bases. Germline CDR1 is SNHLY and CDR2 is FYNNEI. The CDR3 is 15 amino acids. Here the CDR3 reads CASRLAGGPINEQFF. CDR3 in DNA: TGTGCCAGCAGGCTAGCGGGGGGGCCAATCAATGAGCAGTTCTTC.

This clone showed up just a few times. The chain employs TRBV6-6 and TRBJ2-5, with D uncertain. CDR1 is MNHNY and CDR2 is SVGAGI in the germline V gene (reference sequence). The CDR3 runs 11 residues. V was pared by 3 bases and J by 7 bases, with 6 bases between. CDR3 region: CASSYRGTQYF. Here the CDR3 DNA reads TGTGCCAGCAGTTATAGAGGGACCCAGTACTTC.

V usage is TRBV9 and J usage is TRBJ1-1; 10 positions match TRBD1. Germline assignment: CDR1 SGDLS and CDR2 YYNGEE. J was trimmed by 4 bases and V by 4 bases; bases with no gene match: 4. The CDR3 has 14 residues. The CDR3 reads CASSSRTGGTEAFF. The CDR3, as DNA: TGTGCCAGCAGCTCAAGGACAGGGGGCACTGAAGCTTTCTTT.

The chain uses TRBV19 and TRBJ1-1; perhaps TRBD1 as D (6 bases). Trimming removed 3 bases at V and 4 bases at J, with 12 bases between. CDR1 and CDR2 from the germline V gene are LNHDA and SQIVND (reference sequence). The CDR3 loop spans 14 amino acids. CDR3 loop: CASSMRRGATEAFF. DNA of the CDR3: TGTGCCAGTAGTATGCGGCGGGGGGCCACTGAAGCTTTCTTT. The full variable domain, in which reference TRBV19 and TRBJ1-1 provide the parts outside the CDR3, is DGGITQSPKYLFRKEGQNVTLSCEQNLNHDAMYWYRQDPGQGLRLIYYSQIVNDFQKGDIAEGYSVSREKKESFPLTVTSAQKNPTAFYLCASSMRRGATEAFFGQGTRLTVV.

The rearrangement links TRBV4-2 to TRBJ1-4; 7 bases map to TRBD1. Germline CDR1 is LGHNA and CDR2 is YNFKEQ. Unmatched junction bases numbered 10, after V lost 5 bases and J lost 4 bases. This CDR3 contains 16 residues. CDR3 DNA: TGTGCCAGCAGCACGTTGGGCGGGACAGATAATGAAAAACTGTTTTTT. Its translation is CASSTLGGTDNEKLFF.

This clone was counted once. The chain employs TRBV7-9 and TRBJ1-1; 8 bases agree with TRBD1. The V segment lost 5 bases and the J segment 1 base; nucleotides outside the gene matches: 3. Germline V gene lookup returns CDR1 SEHNR and CDR2 FQNEAQ (reference sequence). The CDR3 contains 14 residues. In DNA, the CDR3 is TGTGCCAGCAGCCAGGACAGGGCGAACACTGAAGCTTTCTTT. It specifies CASSQDRANTEAFF.

The chain carries TRBV11-3 and TRBJ2-7; D is ambiguous. The germline gives CDR1 SGHNT, CDR2 YENEEA. The CDR3 is made up of 11 amino acids. V dropped 4 bases and J dropped 4 bases, with 5 bases sitting between them. CDR3 nucleotide sequence: TGTGCCAGCAGCTCCTCTTACGAGCAGTACTTC. This gives the protein CASSSSYEQYF.

V is TRBV10-3 and J is TRBJ1-2; D possibly corresponds to TRBD1 (5 bases). The length of the CDR3 is 12 residues. V gave up 8 bases and J gave up 2 bases, with 9 bases separating them. Looked up from germline, CDR1 is ENHRY and CDR2 is SYGVKD. The CDR3 is CAISGGNYGYTF. For the CDR3, the DNA is TGTGCCATCTCGGGGGGGAACTATGGCTACACCTTC.

This clone was seen a handful of times. V is TRBV9 and J is TRBJ1-6; D remains ambiguous. CDR3 size: 15 residues. Germline CDR1 reads SGDLS; CDR2 reads YYNGEE. The V end lost 0 bases, the J end lost 6 bases, and 10 bases lay between the germline ends. The CDR3 nucleotides read TGTGCCAGCAGCGTAGTAGATGAACTTAATTCACCCCTCCACTTT. Protein: CASSVVDELNSPLHF.

The gene calls are TRBV29-1 and TRBJ1-1, with 7 nucleotides matching TRBD1. Trimming removed 7 bases from V and 4 bases from J; junction bases left unmatched: 9. The CDR3 totals 13 residues. In germline, CDR1 is SQVTM, CDR2 ANQGSEA. CDR3 coding DNA: TGCAGCGGCGCGAGGAGGGGGCTCACTGAAGCTTTCTTT. Translation gives CSGARRGLTEAFF.

This rearrangement joins TRBV19 to TRBJ2-1; 9 bases are a match to TRBD1. V trimming: 3 bases; J trimming: 7 bases; junction bases outside the gene matches: 7. From germline, CDR1 is LNHDA and CDR2 SQIVND (reference sequence). CDR3 size: 15 residues. The CDR3 spells CASSIDRGAGNEQFF. For the CDR3, the DNA is TGTGCCAGTAGTATCGACAGGGGGGCGGGAAATGAGCAGTTCTTC.

The V gene is TRBV12-5, the J gene TRBJ2-2; 10 bases are a match to TRBD2. With V trimmed by 7 bases and J by 6 bases, 26 bases remained unmatched. Germline V gene lookup returns CDR1 LGHNT and CDR2 FRNRAP. The CDR3 is 21 amino acids. The DNA for the CDR3 is TGTGCTAGTGCCCAGGAAATACTAAACAGCGGGAGGGCATTTTTGCCCGGGGAGCTGTTTTTT. This sequence encodes CASAQEILNSGRAFLPGELFF.

The J gene is TRBJ2-1, the V gene TRBV29-1, with D uncertain. The CDR3 runs 14 residues. Trimming took 6 bases from V and 5 from J, leaving 17 bases between them. The germline CDR1 and CDR2 sequences are SQVTM and ANQGSEA. CDR3: CSVGQRARNNEQFF. The DNA for the CDR3 is TGCAGCGTGGGCCAGCGAGCGCGGAACAATGAGCAGTTCTTC.